The T cell receptor (beta chain) described here comes from a study of T cells after yellow fever vaccination. Study findings and constraints: Subsequent to the booster, the majority of primary-vaccination clones reappeared (roughly 96% CD4, 88% CD8).

This clonotype was seen many times. Antigen unknown. The length of the CDR3 is 14 residues. Trimming took off 2 bases at V and 2 bases at J, with 7 bases between the two ends. Germline V lookup: CDR1 MNHEY, CDR2 SVGEGT. A universal primer site and UMIs were added as TCR cDNA was made by 5'RACE template switching. A single record per CDR3 protein comes from TCRdb applying MiXCR to the 5' RACE reads. The sample has a few hundred thousand distinct CDR3 sequences; about 4% are singletons. The chain has TRBV6-2 or TRBV6-3 and TRBJ2-1; no definite D call. This receptor was obtained from a man aged 18-30 years who received the YFV17D yellow fever vaccine. The source was PBMCs, collected 5 days after the yellow fever booster vaccination. CDR3 amino acids: CASSYSAAYNEQFF. The DNA for the CDR3 is TGTGCCAGCAGTTACAGTGCGGCCTACAATGAGCAGTTCTTC.